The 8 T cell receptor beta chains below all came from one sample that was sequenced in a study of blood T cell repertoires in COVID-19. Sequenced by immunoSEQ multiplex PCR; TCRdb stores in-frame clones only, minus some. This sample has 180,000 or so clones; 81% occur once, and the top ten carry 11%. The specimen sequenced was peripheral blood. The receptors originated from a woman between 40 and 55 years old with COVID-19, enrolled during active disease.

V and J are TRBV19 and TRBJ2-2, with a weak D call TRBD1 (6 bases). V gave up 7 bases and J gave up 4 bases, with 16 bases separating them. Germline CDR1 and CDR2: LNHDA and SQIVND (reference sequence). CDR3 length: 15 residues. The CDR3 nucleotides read TGTGCCAGTATGCCGACAGACAGGTCCACCGGGGAGCTGTTTTTT. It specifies CASMPTDRSTGELFF.

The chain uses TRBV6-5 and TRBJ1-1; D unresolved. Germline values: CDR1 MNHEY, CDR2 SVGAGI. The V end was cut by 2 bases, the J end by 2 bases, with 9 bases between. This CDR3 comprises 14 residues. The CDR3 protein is CASSYTSPNTEAFF. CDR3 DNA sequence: TGTGCCAGCAGTTACACATCACCTAACACTGAAGCTTTCTTT.

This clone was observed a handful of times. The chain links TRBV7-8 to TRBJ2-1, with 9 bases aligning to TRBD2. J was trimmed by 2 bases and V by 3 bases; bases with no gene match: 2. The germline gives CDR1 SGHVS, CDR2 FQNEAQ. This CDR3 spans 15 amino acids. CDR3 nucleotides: TGTGCCAGCAGCTTCAGCGGGGGGACCTACAATGAGCAGTTCTTC. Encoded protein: CASSFSGGTYNEQFF.

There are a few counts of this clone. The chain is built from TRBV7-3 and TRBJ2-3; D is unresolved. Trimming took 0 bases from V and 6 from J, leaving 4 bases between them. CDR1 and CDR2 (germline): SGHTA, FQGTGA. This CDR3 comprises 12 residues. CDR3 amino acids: CASSLTGDTQYF. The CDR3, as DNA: TGTGCCAGCAGCTTAACCGGGGATACGCAGTATTTT.

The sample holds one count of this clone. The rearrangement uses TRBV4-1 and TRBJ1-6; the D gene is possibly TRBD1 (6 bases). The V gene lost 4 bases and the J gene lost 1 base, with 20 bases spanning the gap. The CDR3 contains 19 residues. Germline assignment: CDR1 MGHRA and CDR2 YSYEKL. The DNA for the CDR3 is TGCGCCAGCAGCCCGGGGGGCCCAAGGAAGGAATCCTATAATTCACCCCTCCACTTT. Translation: CASSPGGPRKESYNSPLHF.

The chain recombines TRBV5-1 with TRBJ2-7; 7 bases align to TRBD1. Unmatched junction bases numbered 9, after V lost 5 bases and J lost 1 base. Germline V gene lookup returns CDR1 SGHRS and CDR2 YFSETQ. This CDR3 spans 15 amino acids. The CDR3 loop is CASRPRGGESYEQYF. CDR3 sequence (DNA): TGCGCCAGCAGACCGAGAGGGGGCGAGTCCTACGAGCAGTACTTC.

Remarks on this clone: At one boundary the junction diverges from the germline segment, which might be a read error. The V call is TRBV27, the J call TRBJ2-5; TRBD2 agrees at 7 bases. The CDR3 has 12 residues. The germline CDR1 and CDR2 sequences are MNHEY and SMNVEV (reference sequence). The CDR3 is CASSLEVGGPHF. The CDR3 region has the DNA TGTGCCAGCAGTTTGGAGGTGGGAGGGCCACACTTC.

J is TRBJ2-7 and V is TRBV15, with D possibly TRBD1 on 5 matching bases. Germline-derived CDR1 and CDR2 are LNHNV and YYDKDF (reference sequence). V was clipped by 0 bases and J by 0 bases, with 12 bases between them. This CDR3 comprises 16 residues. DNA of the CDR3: TGTGCCACCAGCAGAGAATGGCAGGGCTCCTCCTACGAGCAGTACTTC. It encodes CATSREWQGSSYEQYF.